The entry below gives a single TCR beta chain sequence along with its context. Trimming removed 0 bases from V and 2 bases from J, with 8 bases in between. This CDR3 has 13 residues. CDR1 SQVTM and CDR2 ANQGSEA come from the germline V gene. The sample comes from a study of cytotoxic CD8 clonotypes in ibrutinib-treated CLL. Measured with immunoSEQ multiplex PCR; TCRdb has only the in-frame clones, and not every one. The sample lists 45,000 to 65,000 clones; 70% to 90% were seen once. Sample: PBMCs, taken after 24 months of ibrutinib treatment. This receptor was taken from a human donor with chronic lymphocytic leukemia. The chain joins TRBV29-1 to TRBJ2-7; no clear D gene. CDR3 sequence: CSVEDTWAYEQYF. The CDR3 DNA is TGCAGCGTTGAAGACACTTGGGCCTACGAGCAGTACTTC.